This T cell receptor beta chain was documented in a study of cytotoxic CD8 clonotypes in ibrutinib-treated CLL. On the study more broadly: Patients gave response samples after a median about 12 months of treatment, range 6 to 36.

Study results and limitations: Sampling of sustained-remission and progressing patients occurred at differing times. The study found clonality rose at ibrutinib response, then fell toward baseline at progression.

For TCR beta libraries, roughly 2.2 micrograms of genomic DNA were obtained from cryopreserved PBMCs. Profiled with immunoSEQ multiplex PCR; TCRdb holds only in-frame clones, not every one. This table holds more than 85,000 clones, almost 80% found once. This clone turned up a few times. The antigen is undetermined. Germline V gene sequence: CDR1 SNHLY, CDR2 FYNNEI. The CDR3 runs to 12 residues. V was cut by 4 bases and J by 6 bases, with 7 bases left in between. Sample: PBMCs, taken after 12 months of ibrutinib treatment. This receptor was obtained from a human donor with chronic lymphocytic leukemia. V and J are TRBV2 and TRBJ1-5; D is ambiguous. The DNA for the CDR3 is TGTGCCAGCAGTGTAGGGCCTCAGCCCCAGCATTTT. This translates into CASSVGPQPQHF.